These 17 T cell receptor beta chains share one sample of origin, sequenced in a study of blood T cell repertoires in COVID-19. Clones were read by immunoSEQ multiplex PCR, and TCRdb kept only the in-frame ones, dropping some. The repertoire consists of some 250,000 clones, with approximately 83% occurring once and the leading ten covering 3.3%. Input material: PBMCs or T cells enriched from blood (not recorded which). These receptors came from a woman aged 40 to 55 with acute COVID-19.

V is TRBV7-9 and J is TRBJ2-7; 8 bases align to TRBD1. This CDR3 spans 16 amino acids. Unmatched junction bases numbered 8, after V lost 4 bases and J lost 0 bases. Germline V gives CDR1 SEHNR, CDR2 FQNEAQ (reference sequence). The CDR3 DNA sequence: TGTGCCAGCAGCTCAAAACAGGGGGAAAGCTCCTACGAGCAGTACTTC. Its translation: CASSSKQGESSYEQYF.

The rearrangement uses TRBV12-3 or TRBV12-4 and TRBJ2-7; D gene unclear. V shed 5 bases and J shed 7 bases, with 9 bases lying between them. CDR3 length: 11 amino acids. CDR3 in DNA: TGTGCCAGCAGTAGCCCTTGGGAGCAGTACTTC. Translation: CASSSPWEQYF.

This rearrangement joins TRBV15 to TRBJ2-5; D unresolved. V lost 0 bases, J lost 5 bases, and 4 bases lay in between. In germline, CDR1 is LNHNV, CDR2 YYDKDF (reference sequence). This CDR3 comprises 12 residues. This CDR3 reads CATSRDQETQYF. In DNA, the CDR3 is TGTGCCACCAGCAGAGATCAGGAGACCCAGTACTTC.

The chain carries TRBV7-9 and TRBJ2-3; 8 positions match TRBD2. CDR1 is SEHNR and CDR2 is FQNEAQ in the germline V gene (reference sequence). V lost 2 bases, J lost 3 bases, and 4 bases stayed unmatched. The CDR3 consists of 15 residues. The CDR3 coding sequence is TGTGCCAGCAGCTTACCGAGCGGGAGAACAGATACGCAGTATTTT. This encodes CASSLPSGRTDTQYF.

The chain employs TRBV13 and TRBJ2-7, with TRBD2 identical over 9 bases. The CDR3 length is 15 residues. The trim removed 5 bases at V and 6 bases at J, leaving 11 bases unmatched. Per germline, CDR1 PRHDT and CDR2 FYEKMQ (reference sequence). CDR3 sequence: CASSLTSGLVREQYF. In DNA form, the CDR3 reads TGTGCCAGCAGCCTAACTAGCGGGCTGGTCCGCGAGCAGTACTTC.

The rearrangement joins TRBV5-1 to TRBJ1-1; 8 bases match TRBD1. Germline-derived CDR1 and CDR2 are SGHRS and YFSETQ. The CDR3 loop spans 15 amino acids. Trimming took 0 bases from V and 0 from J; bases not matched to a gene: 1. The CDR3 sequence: CASSLGTGMNTEAFF. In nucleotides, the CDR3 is TGCGCCAGCAGCTTGGGGACAGGGATGAACACTGAAGCTTTCTTT. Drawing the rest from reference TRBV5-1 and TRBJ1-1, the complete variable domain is KAGVTQTPRYLIKTRGQQVTLSCSPISGHRSVSWYQQTPGQGLQFLFEYFSETQRNKGNFPGRFSGRQFSNSRSEMNVSTLELGDSALYLCASSLGTGMNTEAFFGQGTRLTVV.

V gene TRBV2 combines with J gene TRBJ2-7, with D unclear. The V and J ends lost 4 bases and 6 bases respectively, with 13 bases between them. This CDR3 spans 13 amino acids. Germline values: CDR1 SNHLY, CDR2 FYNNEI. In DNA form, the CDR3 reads TGTGCCAGCAGTGGCGGTGCGTATAGCGAGCAGTACTTC. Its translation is CASSGGAYSEQYF.

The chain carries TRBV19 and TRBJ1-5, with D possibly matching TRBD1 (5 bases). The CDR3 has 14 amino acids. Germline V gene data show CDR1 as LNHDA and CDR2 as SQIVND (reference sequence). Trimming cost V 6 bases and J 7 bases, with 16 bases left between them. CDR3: CASSLAWGGQPQHF. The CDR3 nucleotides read TGTGCCAGTAGCCTCGCGTGGGGGGGGCAGCCCCAGCATTTT.

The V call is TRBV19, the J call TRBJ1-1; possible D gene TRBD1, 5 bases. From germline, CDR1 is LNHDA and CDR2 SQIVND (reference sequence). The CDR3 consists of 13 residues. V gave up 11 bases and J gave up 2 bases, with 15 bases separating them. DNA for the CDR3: TGTGCCGCGGGGGTAATGAGTAACACTGAAGCTTTCTTT. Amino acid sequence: CAAGVMSNTEAFF.

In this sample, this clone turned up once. The CDR3 reads CASSQDENFSPLHF. CDR3 DNA: TGTGCCAGCAGCCAAGATGAGAATTTTTCACCCCTCCACTTT. The chain couples TRBV14 to TRBJ1-6; D uncertain. V was cut by 0 bases and J by 9 bases, with 9 bases left in between. In germline, CDR1 is SGHDN, CDR2 FVKESK. The CDR3 length is 14 residues.

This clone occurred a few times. Written as DNA, the CDR3 is TGTGCCAGTAGCAGGACAGGGTCCAACTCTGGAAACACCATATATTTT. Protein product: CASSRTGSNSGNTIYF. The chain uses TRBV19 and TRBJ1-3; 8 nucleotides agree with TRBD1. Trimming took 6 bases from V and 0 from J; bases not matched to a gene: 7. The CDR3 spans 16 residues. Germline V CDR1 and CDR2: LNHDA, SQIVND (reference sequence).

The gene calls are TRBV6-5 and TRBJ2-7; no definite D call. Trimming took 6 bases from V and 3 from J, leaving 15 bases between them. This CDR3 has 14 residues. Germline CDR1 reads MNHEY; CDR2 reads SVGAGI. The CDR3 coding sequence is TGTGCCAGCAGCCCCCCCGTGGCTTTCTACGAGCAGTACTTC. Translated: CASSPPVAFYEQYF.

As DNA, the CDR3 is TGTGCCAGTAGTATCCAGGTGGGCCAGCCCCAGCATTTT. Its protein is CASSIQVGQPQHF. The chain joins TRBV19 to TRBJ1-5; D unresolved. Trimming shortened V by 3 bases and J by 7 bases, and 10 bases separated the two germline ends. Germline CDR1 LNHDA, CDR2 SQIVND (reference sequence). This CDR3 contains 13 residues.

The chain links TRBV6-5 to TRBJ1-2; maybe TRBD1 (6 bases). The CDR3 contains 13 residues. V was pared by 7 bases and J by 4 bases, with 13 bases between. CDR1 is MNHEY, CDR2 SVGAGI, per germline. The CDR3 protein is CASISTGSYGYTF. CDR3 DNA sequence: TGTGCCAGCATCTCGACAGGCAGCTATGGCTACACCTTC.

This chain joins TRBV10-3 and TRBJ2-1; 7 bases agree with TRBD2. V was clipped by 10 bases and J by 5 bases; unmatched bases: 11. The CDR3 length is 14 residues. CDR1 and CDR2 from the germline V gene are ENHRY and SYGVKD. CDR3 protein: CATGERDLDNEQFF. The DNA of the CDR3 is TGTGCCACCGGTGAGCGGGATTTAGACAATGAGCAGTTCTTC.

CDR3 in amino acids: CAIILTVREGDEQFF. In nucleotides, the CDR3 is TGTGCCATCATCCTCACCGTGCGGGAGGGCGATGAGCAGTTCTTC. This chain connects TRBV10-3 to TRBJ2-1; 9 nucleotides line up with TRBD2. V was pared by 7 bases and J by 8 bases, with 12 bases of the junction left unmatched. The CDR3 is made up of 15 amino acids. Germline V gene lookup returns CDR1 ENHRY and CDR2 SYGVKD.

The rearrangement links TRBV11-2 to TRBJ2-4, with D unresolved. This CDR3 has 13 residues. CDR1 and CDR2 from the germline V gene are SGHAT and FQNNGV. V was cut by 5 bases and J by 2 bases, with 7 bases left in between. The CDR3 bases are TGTGCCAGCAGCACCGGTCCCAAAAACATTCAGTACTTC. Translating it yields CASSTGPKNIQYF.